Below, one TCR beta chain is given with its context. Generated by immunoSEQ multiplex PCR, the TCRdb table keeps only in-frame clones and is missing some. The table lists about 55,000 clones, approximately 85% of them singletons. The data are from a study of control samples from healthy donors and cancer patients. The CDR3 is 14 amino acids. Deletions cut 10 bases from V and 9 bases from J, with 22 bases between. Looked up from germline, CDR1 is MDHEN and CDR2 is SYDVKM. The receptor's source is a man aged 45-65 years in good health. This chain links TRBV28 with TRBJ2-1; D may correspond to TRBD1 or TRBD2 (5 bases each). The sample consisted of blood. The chain's CDR3 is CANGTPGPTGEQFF. Here the CDR3 DNA reads TGTGCCAACGGGACCCCGGGCCCTACGGGTGAGCAGTTCTTC.